Given below is one TCR beta chain in context. Its antigen is not identified. The data are from a study of radiotherapy plus CTLA-4 blockade in lung cancer. The CDR3 length is 17 residues. Germline V gives CDR1 LGHNA, CDR2 YNFKEQ. Trimming stripped 0 bases from V and 2 bases from J, with 14 bases between. Clones were read by immunoSEQ multiplex PCR, and TCRdb kept only the in-frame ones, dropping some. The sample lists over 85,000 clones, 88% occurring once. General study results and limits: The best predictor of response was reported to be early blood T cell clone dynamics, with interferon-beta.

The clonotype was recovered from a human donor with non-small cell lung cancer that progressed on radiotherapy plus ipilimumab. Source: peripheral blood, taken from a patient treated with radiotherapy plus ipilimumab. The V and J genes are TRBV4-2 and TRBJ2-1, with D unclear. Here the CDR3 reads CASSQDLHRTPYNEQFF. The CDR3 DNA is TGTGCCAGCAGCCAAGATCTCCATAGAACACCCTACAATGAGCAGTTCTTC.